This T cell receptor (beta chain) appears in the sequencing data of a study of memory CD4+ T cells and cytomegalovirus serostatus. Turning to the study itself: Donors were healthy Belgian adults, under ten CMV seropositive and about 24 seronegative.

V lost 6 bases, J lost 5 bases, and 3 bases stayed unmatched. The germline V gene encodes CDR1 DFQATT and CDR2 SNEGSKA (reference sequence). The CDR3 is made up of 11 amino acids. How the authors handled the data: After removing out-of-frame reads, 2,204,828 distinct TCRbeta sequences remained. The repertoire was sequenced with immunoSEQ multiplex PCR; TCRdb's copy has only in-frame clones and lacks some. V and J calls and clone size come straight from that table; D and trimming were deduced from the DNA. The sample records 38,000 or so clones, roughly 77% being singletons. The sort gate was single viable CD3+CD4+CD8-CD45RO+ cells for memory CD4+ T cells. CMV serostatus came from serum IgG against pp150, pp28, p38, p52.

Input material: memory CD4+ T cells from blood. This rearrangement joins TRBV20-1 to TRBJ2-5; 7 bases agree with TRBD2. The TCR originated in an adult in good health and CMV-seronegative. The CDR3 is CSAPRGETQYF. For the CDR3, the DNA is TGCAGTGCCCCGCGGGGGGAGACCCAGTACTTC.